The 28 T cell receptor beta chains presented below share a single source sample, sequenced in a study of cytomegalovirus exposure and HLA in healthy donors. PCR involved 60 Vbeta and 13 Jbeta primers. TCRdb's copy holds only in-frame clones and misses some; the assay was immunoSEQ multiplex PCR. Of about 130,000 clones in the sample, 80% are singletons; the top ten hold over 2.5%. The sample consisted of PBMCs. These receptor sequences come from a male donor in good health and CMV-seronegative.

The rearrangement uses TRBV9 and TRBJ2-2; D is undetermined. The CDR3 has 15 amino acids. V dropped 7 bases and J dropped 2 bases, with 15 bases sitting between them. Germline CDR1 is SGDLS and CDR2 is YYNGEE. CDR3 sequence reads: CASSRPPLNTGELFF. CDR3 coding DNA: TGTGCCAGCTCCCGCCCCCCACTCAACACCGGGGAGCTGTTTTTT.

Points on this clone: The sample has other DNA sequences that encode this CDR3 too. CDR3 protein: CAWSGQGYEQYF. The CDR3 nucleotides read TGTGCCTGGAGCGGACAGGGGTACGAGCAGTACTTC. The chain couples TRBV30 to TRBJ2-7; TRBD1 matches 9 bases. From germline, CDR1 is GTSNPN and CDR2 SVGIG (reference sequence). The CDR3 covers 12 residues. V lost 3 bases, J lost 4 bases, and 1 base stayed unmatched.

CDR3 residues: CASSTDRAGEKLFF. Here the CDR3 DNA reads TGTGCCAGCAGCACAGACAGGGCGGGTGAAAAACTGTTTTTT. J is TRBJ1-4 and V is TRBV27; 7 positions match TRBD1. This CDR3 spans 14 amino acids. With V trimmed by 6 bases and J by 7 bases, 8 bases remained unmatched. The germline CDR1 and CDR2 sequences are MNHEY and SMNVEV (reference sequence).

The chain employs TRBV7-8 and TRBJ2-7; D uncertain. The CDR3 has 14 amino acids. V was trimmed by 4 bases and J by 3 bases, leaving 13 bases between them. CDR1 is SGHVS and CDR2 is FQNEAQ in the germline V gene. The CDR3 spells CASSWASSRYEQYF. The CDR3 bases are TGTGCCAGCAGCTGGGCCTCATCCCGCTACGAGCAGTACTTC.

The rearrangement uses TRBV25-1 and TRBJ2-5; 7 bases match TRBD1. The CDR3 is made up of 15 amino acids. Trimming took 8 bases from V and 2 from J; bases not matched to a gene: 11. Germline V gene lookup returns CDR1 MGHDK and CDR2 SYGVNS. This CDR3 is CASSHEGRGQETQYF. CDR3 bases: TGTGCCAGCTCCCATGAGGGCAGGGGGCAAGAGACCCAGTACTTC. Full variable domain (remainder filled in from reference TRBV25-1 and TRBJ2-5): EADIYQTPRYLVIGTGKKITLECSQTMGHDKMYWYQQDPGMELHLIHYSYGVNSTEKGDLSSESTVSRIRTEHFPLTLESARPSHTSQYLCASSHEGRGQETQYFGPGTRLLVL.

This clone was observed a handful of times. The CDR3 nucleotides read TGTGCCAGCAGCCAAGTAGGGGAGGGCGGGGGGGCCCACGAGCAGTACTTC. Its translation is CASSQVGEGGGAHEQYF. This chain connects TRBV4-2 to TRBJ2-7, with 9 bases aligning to TRBD2. The CDR3 has 17 amino acids. V was clipped by 1 base and J by 5 bases; unmatched bases: 12. Germline loops: CDR1 LGHNA, CDR2 YNFKEQ.

The rearrangement uses TRBV5-1 and TRBJ1-2; weak D call: TRBD1 (5 bases). This CDR3 region has 14 residues. The germline V gene encodes CDR1 SGHRS and CDR2 YFSETQ. The V end was cut by 4 bases, the J end by 8 bases, with 18 bases between. CDR3 nucleotides: TGCGCCAGCAGCCCCTCGGGTGGGGCGGAGGGCTACACCTTC. This gives the protein CASSPSGGAEGYTF.

The V gene is TRBV25-1, the J gene TRBJ2-3; tentative D call: TRBD1 (5 bases). Trimming stripped 8 bases from V and 3 bases from J, with 12 bases between. The CDR3 runs to 13 residues. Per the germline V gene, CDR1 is MGHDK and CDR2 is SYGVNS. The CDR3 reads CASGRAETDTQYF. The CDR3 nucleotides read TGTGCCAGCGGCAGGGCTGAAACAGATACGCAGTATTTT.

CDR3 in DNA: TGTGCCAGCAGTGAAGCGCGGACAGGGTTTTCGCATGAGCAGTTCTTC. It codes for CASSEARTGFSHEQFF. V usage is TRBV6-1 and J usage is TRBJ2-1; 8 nucleotides match TRBD1. This CDR3 has 16 residues. Looked up from germline, CDR1 is MNHNS and CDR2 is SASEGT. V trimming: 0 bases; J trimming: 8 bases; junction bases outside the gene matches: 9.

The chain has TRBV30 and TRBJ1-1; tentative D call: TRBD1 (5 bases). CDR3 length equals 15 residues. Trimming shortened V by 6 bases and J by 0 bases, and 17 bases separated the two germline ends. Germline lookup yields CDR1 GTSNPN and CDR2 SVGIG (reference sequence). The CDR3 is CACNTQGGMNTEAFF. The CDR3 nucleotides are TGTGCCTGCAACACCCAGGGAGGAATGAACACTGAAGCTTTCTTT.

V is TRBV11-1 and J is TRBJ1-5, with a tentative D call TRBD1 (5 bases). Germline-derived CDR1 and CDR2 are SGHAT and FQDESV (reference sequence). V gave up 4 bases and J gave up 4 bases, with 11 bases separating them. The CDR3 extends over 14 amino acids. CDR3: CASSSGGPNQPQHF. CDR3 bases: TGTGCCAGCAGCTCGGGGGGTCCGAATCAGCCCCAGCATTTT. Drawing the rest from reference TRBV11-1 and TRBJ1-5, the complete variable domain is EAEVAQSPRYKITEKSQAVAFWCDPISGHATLYWYRQILGQGPELLVQFQDESVVDDSQLPKDRFSAERLKGVDSTLKIQPAELGDSAMYLCASSSGGPNQPQHFGDGTRLSIL.

The chain has TRBV5-4 and TRBJ2-1; TRBD2 matches at 7 bases. CDR1 is SGHNT, CDR2 YYREEE, per germline (reference sequence). Trimming cost V 0 bases and J 5 bases; bases outside gene matches: 5. This CDR3 spans 15 amino acids. The chain's CDR3 is CASSLVLAEDNEQFF. The CDR3, as DNA: TGTGCCAGCAGCTTGGTTCTAGCGGAGGACAATGAGCAGTTCTTC.

There are a few counts of this clone. This sequence joins TRBV27 and TRBJ1-5, with 7 bases identical to TRBD1. J lost 4 bases, V lost 4 bases, and 19 bases had no gene match. This CDR3 comprises 19 residues. Germline CDR1 MNHEY, CDR2 SMNVEV (reference sequence). CDR3: CASSYSRVGDRGRNQPQHF. In DNA, the CDR3 is TGTGCCAGCAGTTACTCGAGGGTAGGGGACAGAGGCCGAAATCAGCCCCAGCATTTT.

The chain couples TRBV18 to TRBJ2-6, with 11 bases aligning to TRBD1. Trimming at V came to 2 bases and at J to 2 bases, leaving 11 bases not matched to a gene. The germline gives CDR1 KGHSH, CDR2 LQKENI. The CDR3 loop spans 20 amino acids. This CDR3 is CASSPNYRGQGVPGANVLTF. Here the CDR3 DNA reads TGTGCCAGCTCACCAAATTATCGGGGACAGGGGGTCCCTGGGGCCAACGTCCTGACTTTC.

The chain joins TRBV7-2 to TRBJ1-5; D remains unclear. CDR1 and CDR2 from the germline V gene are SGHTA and FQGNSA. The V end was cut by 3 bases, the J end by 3 bases, with 9 bases between. The CDR3 loop spans 14 amino acids. This chain's CDR3 is CASSFSGINQPQHF. The CDR3 DNA follows: TGTGCCAGCAGCTTCTCCGGGATCAATCAGCCCCAGCATTTT. Together with reference TRBV7-2 and TRBJ1-5, the CDR3 gives the full variable domain: GAGVSQSPSNKVTEKGKDVELRCDPISGHTALYWYRQSLGQGLEFLIYFQGNSAPDKSGLPSDRFSAERTGGSVSTLTIQRTQQEDSAVYLCASSFSGINQPQHFGDGTRLSIL.

CDR3: CASSLTGPPYGYTF. CDR3 in DNA: TGTGCCAGCAGTTTGACAGGTCCCCCCTATGGCTACACCTTC. The V and J genes are TRBV28 and TRBJ1-2; D is possibly TRBD1 (6 bases). With 3 bases removed from V and 4 bases from J, the gap between germline ends came to 12 bases. The CDR3 runs 14 residues. The germline gives CDR1 MDHEN, CDR2 SYDVKM.

This rearrangement joins TRBV5-4 to TRBJ2-1; 7 bases are a match to TRBD2. The CDR3 length is 15 residues. The germline V gene has CDR1 SGHNT and CDR2 YYREEE (reference sequence). V was clipped by 0 bases and J by 8 bases; unmatched bases: 8. CDR3 nucleotide sequence: TGTGCCAGCAGCTTGGTAGGCGGGAGCAATCATGAGCAGTTCTTC. Protein product: CASSLVGGSNHEQFF.

The chain links TRBV7-6 to TRBJ2-5; D not certain. Near its end, the DNA agrees better with TRBJ2-7, so the J call may be wrong. There are 15 residues in the CDR3. CDR1 SGHVS and CDR2 FNYEAQ come from the germline V gene. The CDR3 nucleotides are TGTGCCAGCAGCTTAGGGTCCGGCGGCTCCTACGAGCAGTACTTC. Its protein is CASSLGSGGSYEQYF.

This sequence joins TRBV5-4 and TRBJ2-3; 9 nucleotides agree with TRBD1. Looked up from germline, CDR1 is SGHNT and CDR2 is YYREEE (reference sequence). The CDR3 extends over 15 amino acids. Trimming at V came to 3 bases and at J to 4 bases, leaving 6 bases not matched to a gene. The CDR3: CASSSGTGRPDTQYF. CDR3 DNA: TGTGCCAGCAGCTCTGGGACAGGGAGGCCAGATACGCAGTATTTT.

The chain is built from TRBV7-9 and TRBJ1-3; D gene uncertain. Trimming took off 5 bases at V and 2 bases at J, with 7 bases between the two ends. There are 13 residues in the CDR3. Looked up from germline, CDR1 is SEHNR and CDR2 is FQNEAQ (reference sequence). CDR3 in amino acids: CASSLGPGNTIYF. CDR3 nucleotides: TGTGCCAGCAGCCTGGGCCCTGGAAACACCATATATTTT. The full variable domain, with the rest looked up from reference TRBV7-9 and TRBJ1-3, is DTGVSQNPRHKITKRGQNVTFRCDPISEHNRLYWYRQTLGQGPEFLTYFQNEAQLEKSRLLSDRFSAERPKGSFSTLEIQRTEQGDSAMYLCASSLGPGNTIYFGEGSWLTVV.

The chain couples TRBV6-1 to TRBJ2-6, with D possibly being TRBD1 (6 bases). Trimming pared 3 bases from V and 3 bases from J, leaving 9 bases between. CDR3 length: 15 amino acids. Germline CDR1 reads MNHNS; CDR2 reads SASEGT. CDR3 nucleotide sequence: TGTGCCAGCAGTGATGAGGGGGATGGGGCCAACGTCCTGACTTTC. It is translated as CASSDEGDGANVLTF.

The chain employs TRBV5-1 and TRBJ2-7; tentative D call: TRBD2 (5 bases). The V and J ends lost 0 bases and 2 bases respectively, with 12 bases between them. CDR3 length equals 15 residues. From germline, CDR1 is SGHRS and CDR2 YFSETQ. CDR3 nucleotide sequence: TGCGCCAGCAGCTTGGCGCTAGCTCAGCCCTACGAGCAGTACTTC. Encoded protein: CASSLALAQPYEQYF.

The gene calls are TRBV2 and TRBJ2-3; 9 bases are a match to TRBD2. Germline-derived CDR1 and CDR2 are SNHLY and FYNNEI. V was clipped by 8 bases and J by 6 bases; unmatched bases: 9. This CDR3 region has 14 residues. Here the CDR3 reads CASGSGRPPDTQYF. CDR3 nucleotides: TGTGCCAGCGGGAGCGGGAGGCCGCCGGATACGCAGTATTTT.

V usage is TRBV2 and J usage is TRBJ2-3; 9 positions match TRBD2. Trimming cost V 7 bases and J 3 bases; bases outside gene matches: 5. The CDR3 sequence is 14 residues long. Germline lookup yields CDR1 SNHLY and CDR2 FYNNEI. The CDR3 nucleotides read TGTGCCAGCATGGAGGCGGGAGGGACAGATACGCAGTATTTT. Its protein product is CASMEAGGTDTQYF.

This clone was seen a few times. This chain links TRBV5-1 with TRBJ2-1; TRBD2 aligns across 9 bases. The CDR3 is 17 amino acids. After removal of 4 bases from V and 4 bases from J, the junction contained 12 bases not matched to a gene. CDR1 is SGHRS, CDR2 YFSETQ, per germline. The CDR3 is CASSQQLAGTNYNEQFF. DNA of the CDR3: TGCGCCAGCAGCCAACAGCTAGCGGGAACCAATTACAATGAGCAGTTCTTC.

The chain combines TRBV19 with TRBJ2-2; 7 bases agree with TRBD2. CDR3 length equals 15 residues. V shed 7 bases, J shed 0 bases, and the junction held 5 bases outside the gene matches. Germline assignment: CDR1 LNHDA and CDR2 SQIVND (reference sequence). The CDR3 reads CASKLGGANTGELFF. In DNA form, the CDR3 reads TGTGCCAGTAAATTGGGGGGGGCGAACACCGGGGAGCTGTTTTTT.

With respect to this clone: A junction end diverges from the germline sequence, so it may reflect a read error. The genes are TRBV7-9 and TRBJ1-5, with TRBD1 identical over 12 bases. The CDR3 runs to 18 residues. In germline, CDR1 is SEHNR, CDR2 FQNEAQ (reference sequence). The CDR3 here is CSSSSGTGGRYSNQPQHF. CDR3 sequence (DNA): TGTTCCAGCAGCTCGGGGACAGGGGGCCGCTATAGCAATCAGCCCCAGCATTTT.

This rearrangement joins TRBV30 to TRBJ1-1; D ambiguous. The CDR3 totals 15 residues. CDR1 is GTSNPN, CDR2 SVGIG, per germline (reference sequence). V was trimmed by 4 bases and J by 1 base, leaving 16 bases between them. CDR3 coding DNA: TGTGCCTGGACGGAACCAGGCTATTGGAACACTGAAGCTTTCTTT. As protein: CAWTEPGYWNTEAFF.